This TCR beta chain was retrieved from a study of radiotherapy plus CTLA-4 blockade in lung cancer listed by TCRdb under 2018. For the wider study: Objective responses occurred in 18% of enrolled patients, and 25% to 40% achieved disease control. Paper-wide results and their limitations: The strongest predictors of response, as reported, were early dynamic changes in blood T cell clones along with a rise in serum interferon-beta after radiation. After treatment with radiotherapy and ipilimumab, TCR clones that originated in tumors expanded in peripheral blood.

The study evaluated CTLA-4 blockade (ipilimumab) given together with focal radiation therapy in patients who had chemo-refractory metastatic non-small-cell lung cancer. V is reduced by 5 bases and J by 1 base, leaving a spacing of 11 bases between them. Inclusive of the bounding cysteine and phenylalanine, the CDR3 is 14 residues long. The kept DNA is CDR3 alone, 42 bases in frame from the first base. The germline V gene (reference sequence) yields MNHNY for CDR1 and SVGAGI for CDR2. This clone was seen a single time. The antigen it recognizes is unknown. It has no much larger one-base neighbor in the sample; base qualities were not kept. The receptor library was made with the immunoSEQ multiplex PCR assay. TCRdb took this table from immuneACCESS and kept in-frame rearrangements with V and J called. Such tables lack part of the clones; where checked against another copy, unresolved V genes explain under half of the gap, and the rest is unexplained. The sample table holds 85,000 to 90,000 clones, of which more than 85% were seen once. The top ten clones comprise 16% of the sample.

The receptor's source is a human donor with non-small cell lung cancer that progressed on radiotherapy plus ipilimumab. The source was peripheral blood, collected from a patient treated with radiotherapy plus ipilimumab. This chain joins TRBV6-6 to TRBJ1-1; no D gene call is confident. The DNA sequence follows: TGTGCCAGCAGTACCGGGTTTCGGAACACTGAAGCTTTCTTT. This gives the protein CASSTGFRNTEAFF.